The rows below give T cell receptor beta chains drawn from one sample of a study of Graves' ophthalmopathy and Graves' hyperthyroidism. TCRdb independently ran MiXCR on the multiplex PCR reads; one entry per CDR3 protein. Found here are hundreds of thousands of distinct CDR3 sequences, approximately 39% of them singletons; the top ten hold over 2.5%. Sequenced material: peripheral blood. The receptors were gathered from an adult man with Graves' ophthalmopathy. The CDR3 runs from the conserved cysteine through the conserved F or W. Each record gives: V gene, clone size, D gene, J gene, CDR3 DNA, CDR3 protein. D genes are given only for firm matches. Clone size appears in some rows only: once, few, many, or a class for an expanded clone.

V: TRBV7-2; size: .; D: .; J: TRBJ2-2; DNA: TGTGCCAGCAGCTCTAGATTATGGGAGCTGTTTTTT; CDR3: CASSSRLWELFF
V: TRBV5-1; size: .; D: .; J: TRBJ2-2; DNA: .; CDR3: CASSGTQTPGSCFF
V: TRBV6-5; size: .; D: .; J: TRBJ2-2; DNA: TGTGCCAGCAGTGGCGGGTTCGGTACCGGGGAGCTGTTTTTT; CDR3: CASSGGFGTGELFF
V: TRBV10-3; size: .; D: TRBD1; J: TRBJ1-2; DNA: TGTGCCAGCAGGGACAGGGGTTCCTATGGCTACACCTTC; CDR3: CASRDRGSYGYTF
V: TRBV9; size: .; D: TRBD2; J: TRBJ2-2; DNA: TGTGCCAGCAGTTGGACTAGCGGGACCTCGAACACCGGGGAGCTGTTTTTT; CDR3: CASSWTSGTSNTGELFF
V: TRBV20-1; size: .; D: .; J: TRBJ2-5; DNA: TGCAGTGCTAAGGGTGGGGGTGCCCAGTACTTC; CDR3: CSAKGGGAQYF
V: TRBV20-1; size: .; D: .; J: TRBJ2-7; DNA: TGCAGTGCTAGAAATCCCTCGCCCTACAATGAGCAGTACTTC; CDR3: CSARNPSPYNEQYF
V: TRBV13; size: many; D: .; J: TRBJ2-5; DNA: TGTGCCAGCAGCTTCGCCGAGATCAAAGAGACCCAGTACTTC; CDR3: CASSFAEIKETQYF
V: TRBV6-5; size: .; D: TRBD1; J: TRBJ2-7; DNA: TGTGCCAGTGCCAGCGGACAGGGGACCTACGAGCAGTACTTC; CDR3: CASASGQGTYEQYF
V: TRBV29-1; size: .; D: .; J: TRBJ1-2; DNA: TGCAGCGCCCCGAGGCAGGGTCTCTATGGCTACACCTTC; CDR3: CSAPRQGLYGYTF
V: TRBV10-3; size: .; D: .; J: TRBJ2-7; DNA: TGTGCCATCAGTGAAGCAGGGCGGTACTTC; CDR3: CAISEAGRYF
V: TRBV19; size: .; D: .; J: TRBJ1-4; DNA: TGTGCCAGTAGTTCCGGGGGCAGGGATGATGAAAAACTGTTTTTT; CDR3: CASSSGGRDDEKLFF
V: TRBV10-3; size: .; D: .; J: TRBJ1-1; DNA: TGTGCCATCAGTGACGGGGGTGAAGCTTTCTTT; CDR3: CAISDGGEAFF
V: TRBV6-2/TRBV6-3; size: many; D: .; J: TRBJ1-2; DNA: TGTGCCACCGCGCCGGGACCTGGGTATGGCTACACCTTC; CDR3: CATAPGPGYGYTF
V: TRBV6-2/TRBV6-3; size: .; D: .; J: TRBJ1-1; DNA: TGTGCCAGCATAGGCGGCCGGGCCGTGAACACTGAAGCTTTCTTT; CDR3: CASIGGRAVNTEAFF
V: TRBV7-2; size: once; D: TRBD1; J: TRBJ2-7; DNA: TGTGCCAGCAGCAGATGGGGACAGGTAAACCACGAGCAGTACTTC; CDR3: CASSRWGQVNHEQYF